The sequence of this TCR beta chain was determined in a study of TIL therapy for anti-PD-1-resistant metastatic lung cancer. Study information: Median patient age was around 50, ranging roughly 38-85 years. Tumors carried a median about 1.6 non-synonymous mutations per megabase.

The libraries were made with immunoSEQ v3. Sequencing depth was 1.5 million to 2 million read pairs for survey level, about 5-6 million for deep. Data came from immunoSEQ multiplex PCR; TCRdb stores just in-frame clones and leaves some out. In the table there are more than 25,000 clones, about two thirds of which are singletons. The time point is: pre-treatment sample, taken before nivolumab and TIL therapy. The tumor samples were excised metastases, mostly pleural nodules or supraclavicular lymph nodes. The CDR3 has 17 amino acids. Germline CDR1 GTSNPN, CDR2 SVGIG (reference sequence). With 2 bases clipped from V and 7 bases from J, the junction kept 14 bases outside the gene matches. Details on this clone: The antigen remains unidentified.

Study results and caveats: TIL cultures after expansion showed higher clonality and lower diversity than baseline tumor (median 6% vs 31%).

The J gene is TRBJ2-1, the V gene TRBV30; TRBD2 aligns across 10 bases. The sequences come from tumor tissue, collected at baseline. This TCR derives from a person aged 25 to 79 with non-small cell lung cancer. CDR3 region: CAWSYGLAGAAGNEQFF. The CDR3 nucleotides are TGTGCCTGGAGTTACGGGCTAGCGGGGGCCGCGGGGAATGAGCAGTTCTTC.